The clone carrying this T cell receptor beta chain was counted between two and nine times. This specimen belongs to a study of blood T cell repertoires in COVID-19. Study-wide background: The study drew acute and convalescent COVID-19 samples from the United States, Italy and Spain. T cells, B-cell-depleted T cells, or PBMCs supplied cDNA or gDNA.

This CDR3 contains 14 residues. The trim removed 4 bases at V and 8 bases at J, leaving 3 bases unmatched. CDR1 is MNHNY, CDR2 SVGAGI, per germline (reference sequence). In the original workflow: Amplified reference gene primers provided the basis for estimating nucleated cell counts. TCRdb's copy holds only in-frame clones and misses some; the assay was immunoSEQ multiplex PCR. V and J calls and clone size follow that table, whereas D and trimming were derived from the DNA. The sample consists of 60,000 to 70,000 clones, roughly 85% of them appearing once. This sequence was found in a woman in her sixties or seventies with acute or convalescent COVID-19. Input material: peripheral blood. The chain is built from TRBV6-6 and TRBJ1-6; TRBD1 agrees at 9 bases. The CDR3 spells CASSSRTGDSPLHF. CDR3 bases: TGTGCCAGCAGTTCCCGGACAGGGGATTCACCCCTCCACTTT.